The present T cell receptor beta chain was sequenced within a study of shared clonotypes between healthy human individuals. Replicate PCRs for sorted subsets used around 190 ng DNA; this equaled tens of thousands of T cell genomes. Methods used by the authors: ImmunoSEQ supplied junction-only sequences lacking quality scores, so filtering was different. The protocol was immunoSEQ multiplex PCR, while the TCRdb copy is restricted to in-frame clones and leaves out a portion. V and J calls and clone size are copied from that table; D and trimming were computed from the DNA. In the table there are about 820,000 clones, about 91% of which are singletons. Study-wide results and caveats: As a rule, naive subsets had a larger estimated richness than memory subsets.

V was clipped by 1 base and J by 1 base, with 11 bases between them. From germline, CDR1 is LGHNA and CDR2 YSLEER. The CDR3 is made up of 17 amino acids. The table lists this clone with a count of one. The antigen is unknown. CD8 cells regarded as naive lacked CD45RO, were positively chosen for CCR7, and omitted terminally differentiated effector memory CD45RA+ cells. Sequenced material: naive CD8+ T cells sorted from blood. The receptor's source is a man aged 30 to 45 in good health. This chain links TRBV4-3 with TRBJ2-6; D not certain. Written as DNA, the CDR3 is TGCGCCAGCAGCCAAGTCGTTCTACCATCTGGGGCCAACGTCCTGACTTTC. As protein: CASSQVVLPSGANVLTF.